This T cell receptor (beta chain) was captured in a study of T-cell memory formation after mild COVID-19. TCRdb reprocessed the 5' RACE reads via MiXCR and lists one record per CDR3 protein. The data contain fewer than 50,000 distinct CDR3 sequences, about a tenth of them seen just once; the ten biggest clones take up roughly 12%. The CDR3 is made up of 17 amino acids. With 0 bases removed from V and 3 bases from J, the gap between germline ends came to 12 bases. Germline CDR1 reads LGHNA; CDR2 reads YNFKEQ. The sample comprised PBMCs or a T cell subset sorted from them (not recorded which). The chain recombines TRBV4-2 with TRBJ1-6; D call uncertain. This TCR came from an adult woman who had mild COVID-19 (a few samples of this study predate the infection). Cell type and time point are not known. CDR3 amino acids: CASSQETGSNYNSPLHF. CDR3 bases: TGTGCCAGCAGCCAAGAAACGGGCAGCAACTATAATTCACCCCTCCACTTT.